These 24 T cell receptor beta chains originate from one sample sequenced in a study of T cell responses to AZD1222 COVID-19 vaccine. The table came from immunoSEQ multiplex PCR; TCRdb's copy has only in-frame clones and leaves some out. The sample has tens of thousands of clones, over 85% seen once. Sequencing used peripheral blood, obtained on day 0 of MenACWY control vaccination. The receptors come from an adult in good health.

This chain uses TRBV7-2 with TRBJ2-1; D assignment may be TRBD1 or TRBD2 (5 bases each). From germline, CDR1 is SGHTA and CDR2 FQGNSA. This CDR3 region has 14 residues. V lost 5 bases and J lost 7, with 15 bases in between. CDR3 in DNA: TGTGCCAGCAGCCGGGACGTGAAGGGGAATGAGCAGTTCTTC. It specifies CASSRDVKGNEQFF.

The table lists this clone with a count of one. J is TRBJ2-7 and V is TRBV9; no firm D call. The V gene lost 3 bases and the J gene lost 5 bases, with 12 bases spanning the gap. From germline, CDR1 is SGDLS and CDR2 YYNGEE. CDR3 length: 13 residues. Here the CDR3 reads CASSASGFNEQYF. In nucleotides, the CDR3 is TGTGCCAGCAGCGCCTCAGGTTTCAACGAGCAGTACTTC.

V usage is TRBV5-1 and J usage is TRBJ2-3; D possibly corresponds to TRBD2 (6 bases). The ends were cut back, 2 bases at V and 2 bases at J, with 18 bases in the middle. Germline loops: CDR1 SGHRS, CDR2 YFSETQ. The CDR3 runs 17 residues. The CDR3 DNA is TGCGCCAGCAGCTTAGCCGTCGGGGGTCTTAACACAGATACGCAGTATTTT. This codes for CASSLAVGGLNTDTQYF.

This clone appeared a single time. V gene TRBV30 combines with J gene TRBJ2-3; perhaps TRBD1 as D (6 bases). V shed 3 bases and J shed 1 base, with 14 bases lying between them. The CDR3 runs 15 residues. In germline, CDR1 is GTSNPN, CDR2 SVGIG (reference sequence). The CDR3 region is CAWRGTTQRTDTQYF. CDR3 DNA sequence: TGTGCCTGGAGGGGGACAACTCAACGCACAGATACGCAGTATTTT.

V is TRBV5-4 and J is TRBJ1-3; D call uncertain. Looked up from germline, CDR1 is SGHNT and CDR2 is YYREEE (reference sequence). Deletions cut 2 bases from V and 0 bases from J, with 9 bases between. This CDR3 spans 15 amino acids. CDR3 in DNA: TGTGCCAGCAGCTTAGAAGATCTCTCTGGAAACACCATATATTTT. It encodes CASSLEDLSGNTIYF.

This clone has just one count. This chain connects TRBV7-3 to TRBJ2-1; maybe TRBD1 (5 bases). Germline V gene lookup returns CDR1 SGHTA and CDR2 FQGTGA. V lost 1 base and J lost 4, with 11 bases in between. CDR3 length equals 15 residues. Here the CDR3 DNA reads TGTGCCAGCAGCTTAAGTGGGGCGAGGTACAATGAGCAGTTCTTC. It encodes CASSLSGARYNEQFF. Drawing the rest from reference TRBV7-3 and TRBJ2-1, the complete variable domain is GAGVSQTPSNKVTEKGKYVELRCDPISGHTALYWYRQSLGQGPEFLIYFQGTGAADDSGLPNDRFFAVRPEGSVSTLKIQRTERGDSAVYLCASSLSGARYNEQFFGPGTRLTVL.

The chain carries TRBV7-2 and TRBJ1-1; D gene unclear. With 5 bases removed from V and 11 bases from J, the gap between germline ends came to 12 bases. The length of the CDR3 is 11 residues. Germline values: CDR1 SGHTA, CDR2 FQGNSA. The CDR3 region has the DNA TGTGCCAGCAGCCTCGGGCCGGGGGCTTTCTTT. Amino acids: CASSLGPGAFF.

This sequence joins TRBV4-3 and TRBJ1-5; the D gene is possibly TRBD1 (5 bases). This CDR3 spans 14 amino acids. The V end was cut by 1 base, the J end by 6 bases, with 10 bases between. The germline V gene encodes CDR1 LGHNA and CDR2 YSLEER. The CDR3 sequence: CASSQVAGGQPQHF. The CDR3 DNA sequence: TGCGCCAGCAGCCAAGTGGCTGGGGGTCAGCCCCAGCATTTT.

The V gene is TRBV30, the J gene TRBJ1-1, with 9 bases lining up with TRBD1. Germline values: CDR1 GTSNPN, CDR2 SVGIG (reference sequence). The J segment lost 0 bases and the V segment lost 7 bases, leaving 3 bases of the junction unmatched. This CDR3 has 13 residues. The CDR3 loop reads CASGTGMNTEAFF. DNA of the CDR3: TGTGCCTCCGGGACAGGGATGAACACTGAAGCTTTCTTT.

The V call is TRBV14, the J call TRBJ1-3; TRBD1 agrees at 7 bases. The CDR3 totals 18 residues. Per germline, CDR1 SGHDN and CDR2 FVKESK. J gave up 6 bases and V 1 base, and 15 bases lay outside the gene matches. The CDR3 loop is CASSQASGGRWEENTIYF. The CDR3 nucleotides are TGTGCCAGCAGCCAAGCGTCAGGGGGACGGTGGGAGGAAAACACCATATATTTT.

This sequence joins TRBV12-3 or TRBV12-4 and TRBJ1-2; no reliable D call. The V and J ends lost 2 bases and 7 bases respectively, with 11 bases between them. This CDR3 has 13 residues. The CDR3 here is CASSLSVVGGYTF. CDR3 bases: TGTGCCAGCAGTTTATCCGTTGTGGGTGGCTACACCTTC.

This chain links TRBV5-1 with TRBJ1-2; D is uncertain. CDR3 size: 14 residues. V dropped 1 base and J dropped 5 bases, with 12 bases sitting between them. CDR1 and CDR2 (germline): SGHRS, YFSETQ. The chain's CDR3 is CASSLSGVSYGYTF. CDR3 DNA sequence: TGCGCCAGCAGCTTGAGCGGGGTCTCATATGGCTACACCTTC.

This chain links TRBV10-1 with TRBJ2-1, with 10 bases identical to TRBD2. There are 14 residues in the CDR3. Germline V CDR1 and CDR2: WNHNN, SYGVQD (reference sequence). Trimming cost V 5 bases and J 3 bases; bases outside gene matches: 1. The CDR3 region has the DNA TGCGCCAGCAGTCCTAGCGGGGGCTACAATGAGCAGTTCTTC. Protein sequence: CASSPSGGYNEQFF.

This clone has a handful of counts. The chain joins TRBV10-2 to TRBJ2-7; D is perhaps TRBD2 (5 bases). Deletions cut 6 bases from V and 2 bases from J, with 14 bases between. The CDR3 length is 14 residues. The germline CDR1 and CDR2 sequences are WSHSY and SAAADI. The CDR3 loop reads CASRERPDAYEQYF. The CDR3 coding sequence is TGCGCCAGCAGAGAGCGGCCGGACGCCTACGAGCAGTACTTC.

The chain combines TRBV3-1 (or the pseudogene TRBV3-2) with TRBJ1-5; D perhaps matches TRBD1 (6 bases). Looked up from germline, CDR1 is LGHDT and CDR2 is YNNKEL (reference sequence). Deletions cut 3 bases from V and 1 base from J, with 22 bases between. This CDR3 spans 19 amino acids. The CDR3 region is CASSQATGQRIVSNQPQHF. The CDR3 region has the DNA TGTGCCAGCAGCCAGGCGACGGGACAACGTATAGTGAGCAATCAGCCCCAGCATTTT.

This clone is a singleton in its sample. The CDR3 loop is CASSSGLAGSNEQFF. The CDR3 DNA follows: TGTGCCAGCAGTTCCGGACTAGCGGGGAGCAATGAGCAGTTCTTC. V and J are TRBV6-5 and TRBJ2-1; 12 positions match TRBD2. The CDR3 runs 15 residues. With V trimmed by 4 bases and J by 6 bases, 4 bases remained unmatched. The V gene's germline CDR1 is MNHEY and CDR2 SVGAGI.

V is TRBV5-4 and J is TRBJ2-3; 10 bases align to TRBD1. The CDR3 runs to 16 residues. The germline V gene has CDR1 SGHNT and CDR2 YYREEE (reference sequence). Trimming at V came to 5 bases and at J to 2 bases, leaving 8 bases not matched to a gene. CDR3 amino acids: CASRSGQGLYTDTQYF. CDR3 bases: TGTGCCAGCAGGTCGGGACAGGGGCTTTACACAGATACGCAGTATTTT.

The chain recombines TRBV5-4 with TRBJ2-1; possibly TRBD2 for D (6 bases). The CDR3 loop spans 12 amino acids. Germline V gives CDR1 SGHNT, CDR2 YYREEE (reference sequence). The V gene lost 4 bases and the J gene lost 10 bases, with 12 bases spanning the gap. CDR3 sequence: CASSIGGREQFF. The CDR3 bases are TGTGCCAGCAGCATAGGAGGGAGAGAGCAGTTCTTC.

The chain carries TRBV5-1 and TRBJ1-5; no firm D call. CDR3 length: 16 residues. Looked up from germline, CDR1 is SGHRS and CDR2 is YFSETQ. The V end lost 0 bases, the J end lost 0 bases, and 10 bases lay between the germline ends. In DNA, the CDR3 is TGCGCCAGCAGCTTGGTCGGGAACTATAGCAATCAGCCCCAGCATTTT. This codes for CASSLVGNYSNQPQHF.

This clone occurred a few times. This rearrangement joins TRBV2 to TRBJ2-7; TRBD1 or TRBD2 may be the D gene (5 bases each). Germline V CDR1 and CDR2: SNHLY, FYNNEI. The CDR3 is 14 amino acids. V lost 6 bases to trimming and J lost 1 base, with 13 bases between them. In nucleotides, the CDR3 is TGTGCCAGCAGCGACCGGGACCGGTCCTACGAGCAGTACTTC. This encodes CASSDRDRSYEQYF.

This rearrangement joins TRBV5-1 to TRBJ1-2; the D is unclear. The CDR3 contains 13 residues. Between the trimmed V and J ends, which lost 2 bases and 1 base, there was a span of 6 bases. CDR1 is SGHRS and CDR2 is YFSETQ in the germline V gene. The CDR3 protein is CASSLDRNYGYTF. DNA for the CDR3: TGCGCCAGCAGCTTAGACCGTAACTATGGCTACACCTTC.

V and J are TRBV3-1 (or the pseudogene TRBV3-2) and TRBJ1-1; 7 positions match TRBD1. Per the germline V gene, CDR1 is LGHDT and CDR2 is YNNKEL (reference sequence). The CDR3 sequence is 14 residues long. Losses at the gene ends were 4 bases for V and 4 bases for J; bases not matched to a gene: 6. CDR3 nucleotides: TGTGCCAGCAGCCCCCCGGGACAGATCACTGAAGCTTTCTTT. It translates to CASSPPGQITEAFF.

The chain couples TRBV11-3 to TRBJ1-2; the D gene is possibly TRBD1 (6 bases). The V gene lost 2 bases and the J gene lost 3 bases, with 16 bases spanning the gap. Germline V gene lookup returns CDR1 SGHNT and CDR2 YENEEA. The CDR3 totals 16 residues. The CDR3 region has the DNA TGTGCCAGCAGCTTAAGAGGGTCAAGGACAGACTATGGCTACACCTTC. This sequence encodes CASSLRGSRTDYGYTF.

The chain recombines TRBV5-6 with TRBJ2-3; 8 bases align to TRBD1. Germline values: CDR1 SGHDT, CDR2 YYEEEE. The CDR3 sequence is 14 residues long. After removal of 3 bases from V and 1 base from J, the junction contained 1 base not matched to a gene. The CDR3 loop reads CASSWGQGTDTQYF. The DNA of the CDR3 is TGTGCCAGCAGCTGGGGACAGGGCACAGATACGCAGTATTTT.